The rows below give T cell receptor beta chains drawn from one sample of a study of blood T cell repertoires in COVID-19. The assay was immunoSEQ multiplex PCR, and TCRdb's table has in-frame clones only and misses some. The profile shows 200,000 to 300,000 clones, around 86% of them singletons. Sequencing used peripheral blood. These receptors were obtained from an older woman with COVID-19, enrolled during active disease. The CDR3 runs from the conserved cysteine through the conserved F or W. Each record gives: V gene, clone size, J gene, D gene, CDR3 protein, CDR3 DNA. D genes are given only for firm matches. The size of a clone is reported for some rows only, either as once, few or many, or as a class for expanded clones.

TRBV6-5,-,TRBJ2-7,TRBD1,CASSRGTGRDEQYF,TGTGCCAGCAGCAGGGGGACAGGGCGGGACGAGCAGTACTTC
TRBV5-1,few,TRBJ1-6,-,CASSLAGTRHNSPLHF,TGCGCCAGCAGCTTGGCCGGGACACGGCATAATTCACCCCTCCACTTT
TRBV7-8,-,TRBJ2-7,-,CASSLALYEQYF,TGTGCCAGCAGCTTAGCCCTCTACGAGCAGTACTTC
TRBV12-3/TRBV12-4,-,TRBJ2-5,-,CASSFSETQYF,TGTGCCAGCAGTTTTTCGGAGACCCAGTACTTC
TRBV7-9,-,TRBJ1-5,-,CASSPQGFGPQHF,TGTGCCAGCAGCCCACAGGGATTTGGGCCCCAGCATTTT
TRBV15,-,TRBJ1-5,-,CATSRDHRTLNQPQHF,TGTGCCACCAGCAGAGATCACAGGACACTCAATCAGCCCCAGCATTTT
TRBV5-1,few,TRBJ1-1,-,CASSLAEGTGPEAFF,TGCGCCAGCAGCTTGGCCGAGGGGACTGGGCCGGAAGCTTTCTTT
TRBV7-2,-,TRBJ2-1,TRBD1,CASSNRQGDRASEQFF,TGTGCCAGCAGCAACAGGCAGGGGGACAGGGCTAGCGAGCAGTTCTTC
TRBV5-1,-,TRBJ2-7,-,CASSSTGTQSSYEQYF,TGCGCCAGCAGCTCAACCGGGACACAAAGCTCCTACGAGCAGTACTTC
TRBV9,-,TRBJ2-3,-,CASSVAGSTDTQYF,TGTGCCAGCAGCGTAGCGGGTAGCACAGATACGCAGTATTTT
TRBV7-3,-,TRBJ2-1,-,CASSPNPLLAREQFF,TGTGCCAGCAGCCCAAATCCCCTCCTAGCGCGCGAGCAGTTCTTC
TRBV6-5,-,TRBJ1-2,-,CASRAIGGLNYGYTF,TGTGCCAGCAGAGCCATCGGGGGGCTGAACTATGGCTACACCTTC
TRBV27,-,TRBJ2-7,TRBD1,CASSPRQGSRYEQYF,TGTGCCAGCAGTCCCAGACAGGGATCCCGGTACGAGCAGTACTTC
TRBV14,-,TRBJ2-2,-,CASSQDQLPLTGELFF,TGTGCCAGCAGCCAAGATCAACTACCCCTTACCGGGGAGCTGTTTTTT
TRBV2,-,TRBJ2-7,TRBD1,CASRDRTGEFYEQYF,TGTGCCAGCAGGGACCGGACAGGGGAATTCTACGAGCAGTACTTC
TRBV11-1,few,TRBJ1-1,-,CASSSLGGLTEAFF,TGTGCCAGCAGCTCACTTGGGGGGTTGACTGAAGCTTTCTTT
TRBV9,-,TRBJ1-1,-,CASSVLGATEAFF,TGTGCCAGCAGCGTACTGGGGGCGACTGAAGCTTTCTTT
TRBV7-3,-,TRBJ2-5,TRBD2,CASSRTSGEGETQYF,TGTGCCAGCAGCAGGACTAGCGGGGAGGGGGAGACCCAGTACTTC
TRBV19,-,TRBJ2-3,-,CASSVQGTDTQYF,TGTGCCAGTAGTGTTCAGGGGACAGATACGCAGTATTTT
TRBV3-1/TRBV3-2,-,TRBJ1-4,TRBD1,CASSQALVDRGNEKLFF,TGTGCCAGCAGCCAAGCCCTTGTCGACAGGGGGAATGAAAAACTGTTTTTT
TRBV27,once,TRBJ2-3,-,CASSIQNPSTDTQYF,TGTGCCAGCAGTATACAGAACCCTAGCACAGATACGCAGTATTTT
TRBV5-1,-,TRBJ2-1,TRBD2,CASSLGRGSVNEQFF,TGCGCCAGCAGCTTGGGGCGGGGGTCAGTTAATGAGCAGTTCTTC
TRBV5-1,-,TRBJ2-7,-,CASSLAVGGAVTIEQYF,TGCGCCAGCAGCTTGGCAGTCGGCGGGGCTGTCACCATAGAGCAGTACTTC
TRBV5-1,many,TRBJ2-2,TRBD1,CASNPRQGHTGELFF,TGCGCCAGCAACCCTAGACAGGGGCACACCGGGGAGCTGTTTTTT
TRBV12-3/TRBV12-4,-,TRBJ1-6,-,CASSMDSLSPLHF,TGTGCCAGCAGCATGGACAGTTTGTCACCCCTCCACTTT
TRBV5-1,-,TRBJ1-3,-,CASSDQGRGNTIYF,TGCGCCAGCAGCGATCAGGGGAGAGGAAACACCATATATTTT